This record concerns one T cell receptor (beta chain) sequence. TCRdb keeps only in-frame clones here, not all; method: immunoSEQ multiplex PCR. The table lists about 21,000 clones, about 75% of them singletons. These data originate in a study of early stage breast cancer tumors. The germline gives CDR1 SGDLS, CDR2 YYNGEE. V was trimmed by 3 bases and J by 4 bases, leaving 16 bases between them. The CDR3 is 15 residues long. The chain couples TRBV9 to TRBJ1-2, with a tentative D call TRBD1 (5 bases). Sequencing was performed on blood. The receptor was derived from a person between 55 and 69 years old with breast cancer. CDR3 coding DNA: TGTGCCAGCAGCGCCGGGGCCGGGGGGTTCTATGGCTACACCTTC. Amino acid sequence: CASSAGAGGFYGYTF.